This paragraph reports one T cell receptor beta chain. Measured with immunoSEQ multiplex PCR; TCRdb has only the in-frame clones, and not every one. The sample lists under 300,000 clones; approximately 82% were seen once. The source of the sample is a study of blood T cell repertoires in COVID-19. CDR1 is MDHEN and CDR2 is SYDVKM in the germline V gene. The CDR3 spans 12 residues. Trimming removed 1 base at V and 11 bases at J, with 11 bases between. The specimen was peripheral blood. This chain uses TRBV28 with TRBJ1-1; D unclear. The TCR originated in a middle-aged woman who had recovered from COVID-19. The CDR3 DNA is TGTGCCAGCAGTTTATCGGGAGAAGGGGCTTTCTTT. Translation: CASSLSGEGAFF.